This T cell receptor beta chain was recovered during a study of blood T cell repertoires in COVID-19. This CDR3 spans 17 amino acids. Germline CDR1 LGHNA, CDR2 YSLEER. V lost 0 bases, J lost 5 bases, and 16 bases lay in between. As processed by the authors: Reference gene primers were amplified, and this amplification served to estimate nucleated cell counts. Using immunoSEQ multiplex PCR, the repertoire was profiled, and TCRdb retains in-frame clones only, with some absent. V, J and clone size were drawn from that table, and D and trimming were deduced from the DNA. The sample has approximately 140,000 clones, 79% seen once.

The chain recombines TRBV4-3 with TRBJ2-2; TRBD2 might be the D (5 bases). The specimen was peripheral blood. This receptor was identified in a man aged 55 to 70 with acute or convalescent COVID-19. CDR3 DNA: TGCGCCAGCAGCCAAGAATCTCAGCGAGGGAAAACCGGGGAGCTGTTTTTT. Its protein product is CASSQESQRGKTGELFF.